A single TCR beta chain is shown here with its context. What it binds is unknown. In TCRdb, the reads were re-called with MiXCR into one record per CDR3 protein. The profile shows 450,000 to 550,000 distinct CDR3 sequences, approximately 16% of them singletons. This sample is drawn from a study of T cell repertoires in cytomegalovirus infection. Study context: Indicated by public TCR beta signatures were CMV infection and matching HLA type.

CDR3 length: 13 residues. CDR1 and CDR2 (germline): GTSNPN, SVGIG (reference sequence). The V gene lost 5 bases and the J gene lost 3 bases, with 14 bases spanning the gap. The study's findings and limits: HLA-C-restricted CMV-specific TCR beta clonotypes prevailed in the ex vivo response. Cumulated frequencies of public TCR beta families served to identify carriers of CMV plus the relevant HLA.

The gene calls are TRBV30 and TRBJ2-7; no clear D. This sequence originates from a human donor in good health (CMV status not recorded). Some clones in this sample may be carry-over from other donors' samples. Input material: CD8+ T cells from PBMCs. Written as DNA, the CDR3 is TGTGCCTGGGATACCACCGGTGGCTACGAGCAGTACTTC. It codes for CAWDTTGGYEQYF.